A single sample gave rise to the 13 T cell receptor beta chains below, sequenced in a study of T cell changes during pregnancy in multiple sclerosis (dated by TCRdb to the late 2010s). The receptor library was made with the immunoSEQ multiplex PCR assay. This is the immuneACCESS table as TCRdb keeps it, with only in-frame sequences that have V and J called. A part of the clones is gone; compared with another copy, unresolved V genes explain less than half, and the rest is unexplained. The sample profile shows about 39,000 clones; 94% of them were found once. The top ten clones comprise 0.35% of the sample. Sequences were derived from CD4+ T cells from peripheral blood mononuclear cells, sampled after pregnancy. The receptors here all came from a female donor with multiple sclerosis, enrolled in a pregnancy study.

CDR3 sequence: CASSPSDISGGYTF. CDR3 nucleotides: TGTGCCAGCTCACCGTCCGACATCTCAGGGGGCTACACCTTC. The genes are TRBV18 and TRBJ1-2; weak D call: TRBD1 (5 bases). The CDR3 runs 14 residues. The V end was cut by 3 bases, the J end by 8 bases, with 16 bases between. In germline, CDR1 is KGHSH, CDR2 LQKENI.

The chain combines TRBV19 with TRBJ1-3; 8 bases line up with TRBD1. The CDR3 contains 17 residues. Germline assignment: CDR1 LNHDA and CDR2 SQIVND (reference sequence). Trimming took 6 bases from V and 3 from J; bases not matched to a gene: 13. The CDR3 DNA sequence: TGTGCCAGTAGACACCGCGGACCACAGGGGGTTGGAAACACCATATATTTT. Amino acids: CASRHRGPQGVGNTIYF.

V is TRBV29-1 and J is TRBJ1-2; D perhaps matches TRBD1 (5 bases). Germline V lookup: CDR1 SQVTM, CDR2 ANQGSEA. Between the trimmed V and J ends, which lost 4 bases and 6 bases, there was a span of 6 bases. This CDR3 contains 10 residues. The CDR3 DNA sequence: TGCAGCGTTGCGGGGGATGGCTACACCTTC. Protein: CSVAGDGYTF.

The chain joins TRBV5-1 to TRBJ1-1; 8 bases align to TRBD1. J was trimmed by 1 base and V by 4 bases; bases with no gene match: 9. The CDR3 sequence is 16 residues long. Germline V gene sequence: CDR1 SGHRS, CDR2 YFSETQ. The CDR3 nucleotides are TGCGCCAGCAGCCAGCCTTACAGGGGGAAGAACACTGAAGCTTTCTTT. Protein: CASSQPYRGKNTEAFF.

The chain links TRBV19 to TRBJ1-1; 7 bases match TRBD1. The CDR3 consists of 15 residues. Germline CDR1 reads LNHDA; CDR2 reads SQIVND (reference sequence). The ends lost 6 bases at V and 4 bases at J; junction bases unmatched: 11. The CDR3 DNA sequence: TGTGCCAGTAGATATCAGGGGGGACAAACCACTGAAGCTTTCTTT. It yields the protein CASRYQGGQTTEAFF.

V usage is TRBV11-2 and J usage is TRBJ2-3, with D maybe TRBD2 (5 bases). The length of the CDR3 is 12 residues. V dropped 5 bases and J dropped 10 bases, with 13 bases sitting between them. Germline V gene lookup returns CDR1 SGHAT and CDR2 FQNNGV. This CDR3 is CASSPLTTAQYF. CDR3 in DNA: TGTGCCAGCAGCCCACTGACTACAGCGCAGTATTTT.

The genes are TRBV11-2 and TRBJ2-2; 9 nucleotides align to TRBD1. The germline V gene has CDR1 SGHAT and CDR2 FQNNGV. CDR3 size: 15 residues. V trimming: 5 bases; J trimming: 4 bases; junction bases outside the gene matches: 5. CDR3 loop: CASSPNRGRTGELFF. DNA of the CDR3: TGTGCCAGCAGCCCGAACAGGGGGCGCACCGGGGAGCTGTTTTTT.

J is TRBJ1-2 and V is TRBV6-5; D remains ambiguous. The length of the CDR3 is 14 residues. From germline, CDR1 is MNHEY and CDR2 SVGAGI. Trimming cost V 7 bases and J 10 bases, with 22 bases left between them. CDR3 in DNA: TGTGCCAGCACCGCTAGCCAAGCCATTTCTATCTACACCTTC. This translates into CASTASQAISIYTF.

The CDR3 is CASSLEGLQADYTF. The CDR3 bases are TGTGCCAGCAGCTTGGAGGGACTACAGGCGGATTACACCTTC. This chain uses TRBV5-6 with TRBJ1-2; a possible D gene is TRBD1 (5 bases). Germline values: CDR1 SGHDT, CDR2 YYEEEE. The CDR3 is made up of 14 amino acids. V lost 0 bases and J lost 11, with 17 bases in between.

The chain joins TRBV18 to TRBJ2-7; TRBD1 matches 9 bases. The germline V gene encodes CDR1 KGHSH and CDR2 LQKENI. The CDR3 runs to 15 residues. The V segment lost 3 bases and the J segment 6 bases; nucleotides outside the gene matches: 9. The CDR3: CASSPGTGILSEQYF. CDR3 DNA sequence: TGTGCCAGCTCACCCGGGACAGGGATTCTGAGCGAGCAGTACTTC. Full variable domain (rest looked up from reference TRBV18 and TRBJ2-7): NAGVMQNPRHLVRRRGQEARLRCSPMKGHSHVYWYRQLPEEGLKFMVYLQKENIIDESGMPKERFSAEFPKEGPSILRIQQVVRGDSAAYFCASSPGTGILSEQYFGPGTRLTVT.

The chain links TRBV5-1 to TRBJ1-1; unclear D gene. This CDR3 spans 13 amino acids. In germline, CDR1 is SGHRS, CDR2 YFSETQ. Trimming left V 4 bases short and J 8 bases short, with 15 bases between. The CDR3 DNA follows: TGCGCCAGCAGCCCCCATGGAGGCCAAGAAGCTTTCTTT. Its translation: CASSPHGGQEAFF.

DNA of the CDR3: TGTGCCAGTAGTACCCAAGGGGTCAATCAGCCCCAGCATTTT. Protein: CASSTQGVNQPQHF. This sequence joins TRBV19 and TRBJ1-5, with D perhaps matching TRBD1 (5 bases). CDR3 length: 14 residues. CDR1 LNHDA and CDR2 SQIVND come from the germline V gene (reference sequence). V gave up 4 bases and J gave up 3 bases, with 10 bases separating them.

The chain uses TRBV6-1 and TRBJ2-7; TRBD1 matches at 7 bases. CDR1 is MNHNS and CDR2 is SASEGT in the germline V gene. The CDR3 sequence is 14 residues long. The V segment lost 8 bases and the J segment 1 base; nucleotides outside the gene matches: 8. CDR3 in amino acids: CASFGTDRSYEQYF. CDR3 nucleotide sequence: TGTGCCAGCTTTGGGACAGACCGTTCCTACGAGCAGTACTTC.